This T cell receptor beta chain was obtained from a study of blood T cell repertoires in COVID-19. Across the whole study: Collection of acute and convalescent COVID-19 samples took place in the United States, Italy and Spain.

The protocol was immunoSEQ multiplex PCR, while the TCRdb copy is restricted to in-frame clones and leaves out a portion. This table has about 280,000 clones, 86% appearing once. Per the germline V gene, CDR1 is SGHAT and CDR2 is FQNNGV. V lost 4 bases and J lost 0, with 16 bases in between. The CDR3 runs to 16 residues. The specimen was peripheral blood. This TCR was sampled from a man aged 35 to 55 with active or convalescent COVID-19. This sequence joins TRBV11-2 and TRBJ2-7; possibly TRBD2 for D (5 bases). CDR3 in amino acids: CASSSFGASLSYEQYF. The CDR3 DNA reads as TGTGCCAGCAGCTCCTTCGGAGCTAGCCTCTCCTACGAGCAGTACTTC. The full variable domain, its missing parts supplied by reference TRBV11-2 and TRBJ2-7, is EAGVAQSPRYKIIEKRQSVAFWCNPISGHATLYWYQQILGQGPKLLIQFQNNGVVDDSQLPKDRFSAERLKGVDSTLKIQPAKLEDSAVYLCASSSFGASLSYEQYFGPGTRLTVT.